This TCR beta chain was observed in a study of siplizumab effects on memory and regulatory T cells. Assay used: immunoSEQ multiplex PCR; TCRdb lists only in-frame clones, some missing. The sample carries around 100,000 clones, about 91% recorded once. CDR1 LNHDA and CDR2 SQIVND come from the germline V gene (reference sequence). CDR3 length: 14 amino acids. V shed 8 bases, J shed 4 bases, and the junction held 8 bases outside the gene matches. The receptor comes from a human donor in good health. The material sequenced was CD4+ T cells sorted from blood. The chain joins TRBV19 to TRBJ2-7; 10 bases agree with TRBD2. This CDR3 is CASRVAGGRYEQYF. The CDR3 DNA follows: TGTGCCAGTCGAGTAGCGGGGGGCCGGTACGAGCAGTACTTC.